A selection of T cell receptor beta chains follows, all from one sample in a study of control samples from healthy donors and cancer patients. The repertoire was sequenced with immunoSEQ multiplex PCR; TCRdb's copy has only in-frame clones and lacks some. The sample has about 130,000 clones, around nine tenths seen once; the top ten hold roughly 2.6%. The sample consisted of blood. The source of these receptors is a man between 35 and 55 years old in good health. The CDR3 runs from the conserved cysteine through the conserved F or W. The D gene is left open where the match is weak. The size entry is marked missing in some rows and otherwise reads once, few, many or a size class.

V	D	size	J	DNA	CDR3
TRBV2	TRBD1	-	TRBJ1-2	TGTGCCAGCGTCACAGGGGGTCGAGGCTACACCTTC	CASVTGGRGYTF
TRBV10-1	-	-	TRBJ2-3	TGCGCCAGCAGTTCTAGCACAGATACGCAGTATTTT	CASSSSTDTQYF
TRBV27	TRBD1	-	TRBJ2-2	TGTGCCAGCAGTCCGACAGGGATCACCGGGGAGCTGTTTTTT	CASSPTGITGELFF
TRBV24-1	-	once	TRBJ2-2	TGTGCCACCAGTGATCCTGGAGGCACCGGGGAGCTGTTTTTT	CATSDPGGTGELFF
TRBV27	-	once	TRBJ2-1	TGTGCCAGCAGACGGACAAGTTACAATGAGCAGTTCTTC	CASRRTSYNEQFF
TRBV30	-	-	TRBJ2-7	TGTGCCTGGAGTAACACAGGGCAGTATTCCTACGAGCAGTACTTC	CAWSNTGQYSYEQYF
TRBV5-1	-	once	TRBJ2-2	TGCGCCAGCAGCTTTTTTGGGGCTGGGACCGGGGAGCTGTTTTTT	CASSFFGAGTGELFF
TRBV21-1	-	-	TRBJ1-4	TGTGCCAGCAGCAAATCCGGGTTCACCGGGACAGGACGAGAAAAACTGTTTTTT	CASSKSGFTGTGREKLFF
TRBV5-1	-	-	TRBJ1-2	TGCGCCAGCAGCCTAGAGGGGAGAGGGGGCTACACCTTC	CASSLEGRGGYTF
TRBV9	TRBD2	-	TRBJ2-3	TGTGCCAGCAGCGAGCTAGCGGGGGGAATAGATACGCAGTATTTT	CASSELAGGIDTQYF
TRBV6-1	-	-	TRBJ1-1	TGTGCCAGCAGTGAATTAAAGGGGACCATGAACACTGAAGCTTTCTTT	CASSELKGTMNTEAFF
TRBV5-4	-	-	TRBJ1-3	TGTGCCTGTAAACCTAGCTCTGGAAACACCATATATTTT	CACKPSSGNTIYF
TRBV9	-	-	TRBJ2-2	TGTGCCAGCAGCGTTGCGGGTTTGGCTACGAACACCGGGGAGCTGTTTTTT	CASSVAGLATNTGELFF
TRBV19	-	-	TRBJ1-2	TGTGCCAGTACCCCCGGACTATACTCTGGCTACACCTTC	CASTPGLYSGYTF
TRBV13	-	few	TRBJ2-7	TGTGCCAGCAGCTTAGCGGGTCCCGAGCAGTACTTC	CASSLAGPEQYF
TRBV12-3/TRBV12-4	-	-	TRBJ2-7	TGTGCCAGCAGTCCTGTCCCCTACGAGCAGTACTTC	CASSPVPYEQYF
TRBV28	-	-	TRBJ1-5	TGTGCCAGCAGTTTATCGCAGGAGTATAGCAATCAGCCCCAGCATTTT	CASSLSQEYSNQPQHF